Listed below are T cell receptor beta chains from one sample, sequenced in a study of blood T cell repertoires in COVID-19. Here immunoSEQ multiplex PCR was the method, and the copy in TCRdb shows in-frame clones only, minus some. This sample has around 450,000 clones, with 80% to 95% found just once. Sequencing used PBMCs or T cells enriched from blood (not recorded which). These receptors were taken from a man aged 18-30 years who had recovered from COVID-19. Both conserved end residues are trimmed from each CDR3. Each record gives: J gene, clone size, V gene, CDR3 protein. Size is omitted from some rows. Given values are once, few, many or a class for expanded clones.

TRBJ1-4,NA,TRBV5-5,ASSFGDRVTNEKLF
TRBJ2-7,few,TRBV11-2,ASSRTGAYEQY
TRBJ1-3,NA,TRBV24-1,AMGDGTVIYSGNTIY
TRBJ1-2,NA,TRBV6-5,ASREGSGYGYT
TRBJ2-7,NA,TRBV7-3,ASSPRAPGEQY
TRBJ1-2,NA,TRBV11-2,ASSLNGAGAGYT
TRBJ2-3,NA,TRBV19,ASSINRVGDTQY
TRBJ2-7,NA,TRBV3-1/TRBV3-2,ASSQEDYSYEQY
TRBJ2-7,NA,TRBV12-3/TRBV12-4,ASSFLPGEQY
TRBJ1-1,NA,TRBV15,ATSRDPGRVGTEAF
TRBJ2-1,NA,TRBV7-8,ASSWDRYNEQF
TRBJ2-1,NA,TRBV11-3,ASSLVSGRGNEQF
TRBJ1-1,NA,TRBV19,ASSIAAVDTEAF
TRBJ1-1,NA,TRBV5-6,ASSPDTANTEAF
TRBJ1-1,NA,TRBV2,ASMNRVSTEAF
TRBJ1-4,NA,TRBV2,ASSEGGSEKLF
TRBJ2-1,NA,TRBV5-4,ASSLDPGTFYNEQF
TRBJ1-5,NA,TRBV15,ATSTVTGFSNQPQH
TRBJ1-6,NA,TRBV20-1,SASPQDGSPLH
TRBJ2-7,NA,TRBV1,TSSQEIWSSGSSYEQY
TRBJ1-6,NA,TRBV27,ASSYRTPSYNSPLH
TRBJ2-7,NA,TRBV28,ASSLGLAAYEQY
TRBJ2-1,NA,TRBV5-1,ASSLELSTSYNEQF